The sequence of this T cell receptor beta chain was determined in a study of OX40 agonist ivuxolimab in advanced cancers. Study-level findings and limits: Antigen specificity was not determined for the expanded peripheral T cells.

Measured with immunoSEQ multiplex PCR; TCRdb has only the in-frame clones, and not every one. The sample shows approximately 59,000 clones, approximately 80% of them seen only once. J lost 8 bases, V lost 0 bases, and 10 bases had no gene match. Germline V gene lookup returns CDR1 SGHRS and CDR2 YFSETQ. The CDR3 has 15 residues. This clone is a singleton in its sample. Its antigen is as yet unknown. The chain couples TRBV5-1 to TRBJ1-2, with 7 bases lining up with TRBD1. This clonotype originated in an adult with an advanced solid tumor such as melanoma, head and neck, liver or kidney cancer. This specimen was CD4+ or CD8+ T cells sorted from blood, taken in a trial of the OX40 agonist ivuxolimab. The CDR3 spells CASSLARQGEVGYTF. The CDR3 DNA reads TGCGCCAGCAGCTTGGCGAGACAGGGAGAGGTCGGCTACACCTTC.